This T cell receptor beta chain stems from a study of blood T cell repertoires in COVID-19 (dated by TCRdb to the early 2020s). In terms of the full investigation: Samples from collaborators originated in the United States, Italy and Spain and spanned both the acute and convalescent phases of COVID-19. The prospective study material was composed of cDNA or gDNA derived from T cells, B-cell-depleted T cells, or PBMCs. The dataset comprised deeply sampled blood TCRbeta repertoires from subjects exposed to, actively infected with, or recovered from COVID-19. The repertoires were released in a freely available public database intended as a resource for research on the immune response to SARS-CoV-2. Samples were obtained from the ongoing ImmuneRACE study (first 160 participants) and from roughly 1,300 subjects provided by 6 global collaborators. Sample metadata almost always included a de-identified subject ID, COVID-19 status, age in years and sex. Where available, HLA class I and class II types were taken from metadata supplied by the sample provider and were not determined by assay-based typing. Results the study describes overall, beyond this receptor: How much clinical and demographic metadata was included differed by source and by participant, and the metadata was provided uncurated.

The CDR3 contains 16 residues, cysteine and phenylalanine counted. Only the CDR3 region is kept as DNA, spanning 48 bases read in frame from base 1. For this chain, trimming is 2 bases at the V end and 6 bases at the J end, and the number of junction bases without a gene match is 11. CDR1 and CDR2, looked up from the germline V gene (reference sequence), are MNHNY and SVGAGI. This clone was counted only a few times. Its antigen has not been determined. No quality values exist for individual bases; no much larger clone is one base distant. In Seattle, one collaborating source enrolled patients while the infection was active and tracked those patients longitudinally over the course of disease. Collaborating institutions collected whole blood in K2EDTA tubes following their own protocols. For TCRbeta analysis, collaborator samples were shipped as frozen whole blood, as isolated PBMCs, or as DNA extracted from either sample type.

TCRbeta CDR3 regions were amplified from genomic DNA using the immunoSEQ Assay, a bias-controlled multiplex PCR. In the source study's methods: Nucleated cell counts per sample were estimated from amplification of reference gene primers within the assay. To quantify the absolute abundance of each unique TCRbeta CDR3 rearrangement, sequence reads were collapsed and filtered. Productive Simpson clonality was computed per sample as the square root of Simpson's diversity index over productive rearrangements. What TCRdb holds here is the immuneACCESS table cut down to in-frame rearrangements. Part of the clones is not present; checked against another copy, under half of the missing clones reflect an unresolved V gene, and the others are unexplained. V and J calls and clone size are those listed in that table; D and trimming were worked out from the DNA. Across this sample there are tens of thousands of clones, with over 80% seen only once. 3.5% to 4% of the sample is taken by the ten largest.

The clonotype originates from a man in his forties with COVID-19, enrolled during active disease. The sequenced material came from peripheral blood. The rearrangement combines TRBV6-6 with TRBJ2-5; TRBD2 matches 8 bases in the middle. The DNA reads TGTGCCAGCAGTTACATTTGGGGACTAGGAAACCAGACCCAGTACTTC. Protein translation: CASSYIWGLGNQTQYF.